This T cell receptor (beta chain) was observed in a study of CD8+ T cells in alopecia areata. Following RNA extraction, reverse transcription yielded cDNA that acted as the sequencing template. Sequenced by immunoSEQ multiplex PCR; TCRdb stores in-frame clones only, minus some. Of 150,000 to 250,000 clones in the sample, 50% to 60% were seen once. Of note for this clone: As yet, its antigen is unknown.

This CDR3 has 16 residues. CDR1 LGHNA and CDR2 YSLEER come from the germline V gene. J gave up 4 bases and V 4 bases, and 8 bases lay outside the gene matches. Notes on the study in general: Scalp specimens additionally yield sequences from normal skin's resident alphabeta T cells. Researchers reported that TCR sharing among patients proved less clear than in mice, possibly HLA-linked.

As for treatment: oral pan-JAK inhibitor, 5-10 mg twice daily. Those with alopecia areata gave lesional scalp punch biopsies and peripheral blood. The sequenced sample was CD4+ T cells sorted from blood, obtained at week 4, from a patient treated with tofacitinib. This rearrangement joins TRBV4-3 to TRBJ2-3; 10 bases are a match to TRBD2. The sequence came from a human donor with alopecia areata. CDR3 nucleotides: TGCGCCAGCAGCCCGTCTGGACTAGCGGTCTCAGATACGCAGTATTTT. This sequence encodes CASSPSGLAVSDTQYF.